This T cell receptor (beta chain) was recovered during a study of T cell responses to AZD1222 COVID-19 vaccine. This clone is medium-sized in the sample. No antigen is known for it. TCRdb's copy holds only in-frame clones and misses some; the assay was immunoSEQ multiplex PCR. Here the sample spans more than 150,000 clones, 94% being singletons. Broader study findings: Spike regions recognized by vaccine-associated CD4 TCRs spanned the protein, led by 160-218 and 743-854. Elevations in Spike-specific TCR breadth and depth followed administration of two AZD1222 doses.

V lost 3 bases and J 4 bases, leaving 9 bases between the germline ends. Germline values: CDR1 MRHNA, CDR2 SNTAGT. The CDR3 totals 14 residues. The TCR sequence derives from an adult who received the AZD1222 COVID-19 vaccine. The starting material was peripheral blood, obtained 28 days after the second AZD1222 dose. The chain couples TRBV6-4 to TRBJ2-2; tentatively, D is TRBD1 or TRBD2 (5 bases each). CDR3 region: CASSDSGTTGELFF. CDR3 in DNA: TGTGCCAGCAGTGATTCCGGGACCACCGGGGAGCTGTTTTTT.